This section outlines one TCR beta chain sequence together with its context. Germline V gene sequence: CDR1 LGHNA, CDR2 YNFKEQ. V dropped 0 bases and J dropped 6 bases, with 12 bases sitting between them. The CDR3 has 15 amino acids. These data come from a study of blood T cell repertoires in COVID-19. In the authors' workflow: Quantification of nucleated cells was approximated via reference gene primer amplification. Sequencing used immunoSEQ multiplex PCR; TCRdb keeps in-frame clones, though not all of them. V, J and clone size reflect that table, while D and trimming were determined from the DNA. This sample carries about 180,000 clones, approximately 83% of them seen once, and the ten largest clones take about 7%.

The clonotype comes from a woman aged 40 to 49 with COVID-19, enrolled during active disease. Sample: peripheral blood. J is TRBJ2-1 and V is TRBV4-2; TRBD2 is a possible D gene (6 bases). CDR3 nucleotides: TGTGCCAGCAGCCAAGATGGAGGGATGGCCAATGAGCAGTTCTTC. Amino acids: CASSQDGGMANEQFF.